A single sample gave rise to the 18 T cell receptor beta chains below, sequenced in a study of shared clonotypes between healthy human individuals. The data were produced by immunoSEQ multiplex PCR, yet TCRdb's version contains in-frame clones alone and is incomplete. The sample includes hundreds of thousands of clones, about 97% of them seen just once. The naive CD8 fraction comprised CD45RO-negative cells positively selected for CCR7 and excluded terminally differentiated effector memory CD45RA+ cells. Source material: naive CD8+ T cells sorted from blood. The receptors were gathered from a man aged 25-45 years in good health.

J is TRBJ2-1 and V is TRBV6-1, with TRBD2 identical over 10 bases. The CDR3 sequence is 16 residues long. Unmatched junction bases numbered 9, after V lost 6 bases and J lost 4 bases. Looked up from germline, CDR1 is MNHNS and CDR2 is SASEGT. CDR3 nucleotides: TGTGCCAGCAGCGAACGGACTAGCGGTCCTTACAATGAGCAGTTCTTC. Encoded protein: CASSERTSGPYNEQFF.

The chain combines TRBV2 with TRBJ2-7, with D hard to call. This CDR3 is built from 14 residues. Germline loops: CDR1 SNHLY, CDR2 FYNNEI. Trimming stripped 3 bases from V and 7 bases from J, with 16 bases between. Written as DNA, the CDR3 is TGTGCCAGCAGTGACGCCGAAAACAGAAGAGAGCAGTACTTC. Its protein product is CASSDAENRREQYF.

The chain employs TRBV9 and TRBJ2-2; D remains unclear. Germline values: CDR1 SGDLS, CDR2 YYNGEE. CDR3 length: 14 residues. V lost 3 bases, J lost 6 bases, and 12 bases lay in between. This chain's CDR3 is CASSDSTVAGELFF. The CDR3 DNA is TGTGCCAGCAGCGATAGTACCGTAGCCGGGGAGCTGTTTTTT.

The V and J genes are TRBV29-1 and TRBJ2-1; 7 nucleotides align to TRBD2. CDR3 length: 11 amino acids. CDR1 SQVTM and CDR2 ANQGSEA come from the germline V gene. V lost 8 bases, J lost 4 bases, and 2 bases stayed unmatched. CDR3 amino acids: CSMREYNEQFF. Written as DNA, the CDR3 is TGCAGCATGCGGGAGTACAATGAGCAGTTCTTC.

This clone was seen once. The J gene is TRBJ2-1, the V gene TRBV29-1; no definite D call. Trimming cost V 3 bases and J 9 bases, with 15 bases left between them. Germline V lookup: CDR1 SQVTM, CDR2 ANQGSEA. The CDR3 has 13 amino acids. Here the CDR3 DNA reads TGCAGCGTTGAGGGTTTGAGTCTGGGTGAGCAGTTCTTC. Amino acids: CSVEGLSLGEQFF.

The chain recombines TRBV7-8 with TRBJ2-7; 9 bases are shared with TRBD2. The germline CDR1 and CDR2 sequences are SGHVS and FQNEAQ. The CDR3 loop spans 16 amino acids. J gave up 2 bases and V 5 bases, and 10 bases lay outside the gene matches. The CDR3 spells CASSPPGLARTYEQYF. The DNA for the CDR3 is TGTGCCAGCAGCCCCCCCGGACTAGCGCGAACCTACGAGCAGTACTTC.

Here the CDR3 reads CASSPPGTEPEAFF. The CDR3 nucleotides read TGTGCCAGCAGTCCCCCGGGGACAGAGCCTGAAGCTTTCTTT. The V gene is TRBV6-6, the J gene TRBJ1-1, with 7 positions matching TRBD1. J was trimmed by 6 bases and V by 5 bases; bases with no gene match: 9. Germline V CDR1 and CDR2: MNHNY, SVGAGI (reference sequence). The CDR3 covers 14 residues.

This rearrangement joins TRBV4-1 to TRBJ2-7; weak D call: TRBD1 (5 bases). The germline V and J ends were trimmed by 2 bases and 3 bases, with 14 bases remaining between them. Germline assignment: CDR1 MGHRA and CDR2 YSYEKL. The CDR3 runs 15 residues. The CDR3 protein is CASSQRGGGGYEQYF. For the CDR3, the DNA is TGCGCCAGCAGCCAAAGGGGTGGCGGCGGCTACGAGCAGTACTTC.

This chain's CDR3 is CASSLGRLNEKLFF. CDR3 bases: TGTGCCAGCAGCTTAGGTAGACTTAATGAAAAACTGTTTTTT. J is TRBJ1-4 and V is TRBV13; D is unclear. V shed 0 bases and J shed 4 bases, with 6 bases lying between them. CDR1 is PRHDT, CDR2 FYEKMQ, per germline (reference sequence). CDR3 length: 14 amino acids.

This rearrangement joins TRBV7-9 to TRBJ2-7; D is unresolved. CDR3 length equals 12 residues. Germline-derived CDR1 and CDR2 are SEHNR and FQNEAQ (reference sequence). Trimming took off 4 bases at V and 7 bases at J, with 11 bases between the two ends. CDR3 sequence (DNA): TGTGCCAGCAGCTCAGGTCCACCTGAGCAGTACTTC. It encodes CASSSGPPEQYF. Together with reference TRBV7-9 and TRBJ2-7, the CDR3 gives the full variable domain: DTGVSQNPRHKITKRGQNVTFRCDPISEHNRLYWYRQTLGQGPEFLTYFQNEAQLEKSRLLSDRFSAERPKGSFSTLEIQRTEQGDSAMYLCASSSGPPEQYFGPGTRLTVT.

This clone was seen just once. A read error may account for a junction end that differs from germline. The chain links TRBV5-4 to TRBJ1-5; maybe TRBD1 (5 bases). Germline assignment: CDR1 SGHNT and CDR2 YYREEE (reference sequence). There are 17 residues in the CDR3. CDR3 sequence: CASTLDSGQAIDQPQHF. The CDR3 bases are TGTGCCAGCACCTTGGACTCGGGGCAGGCCATCGATCAGCCCCAGCATTTT.

The V call is TRBV5-1, the J call TRBJ2-1; no clear D. Germline assignment: CDR1 SGHRS and CDR2 YFSETQ. This CDR3 is 16 amino acids long. V gave up 0 bases and J gave up 4 bases, with 14 bases separating them. CDR3 DNA sequence: TGCGCCAGCAGCTTGGGAGATGTATCGTGGTACAATGAGCAGTTCTTC. Its translation: CASSLGDVSWYNEQFF.

The chain employs TRBV5-1 and TRBJ2-1, with TRBD2 as a possible D gene (6 bases). CDR3 size: 11 residues. In germline, CDR1 is SGHRS, CDR2 YFSETQ. V lost 7 bases, J lost 6 bases, and 8 bases lay in between. CDR3 protein: CASDSGNEQFF. In nucleotides, the CDR3 is TGCGCCAGCGATAGCGGCAATGAGCAGTTCTTC.

This clone was recorded only once. This chain uses TRBV28 with TRBJ1-2; 11 nucleotides agree with TRBD1. The CDR3 covers 15 residues. Germline values: CDR1 MDHEN, CDR2 SYDVKM. Unmatched junction bases numbered 7, after V lost 6 bases and J lost 4 bases. CDR3 residues: CASRKWDRGVYGYTF. As DNA, the CDR3 is TGTGCCAGCAGAAAATGGGACAGGGGGGTCTATGGCTACACCTTC.

This chain joins TRBV7-9 and TRBJ2-1, with TRBD2 matching 12 bases. CDR3 length equals 18 residues. CDR1 is SEHNR, CDR2 FQNEAQ, per germline (reference sequence). After removal of 5 bases from V and 9 bases from J, the junction contained 17 bases not matched to a gene. This chain's CDR3 is CASSGTKTSGRVLREQFF. The CDR3 nucleotides are TGTGCCAGCAGCGGAACCAAGACTAGCGGGAGAGTCTTACGTGAGCAGTTCTTC.

This CDR3 is CASSSAARTGAYEQYF. The CDR3 DNA sequence: TGTGCCAGCAGCTCAGCAGCCCGGACAGGAGCCTACGAGCAGTACTTC. The chain carries TRBV11-2 and TRBJ2-7, with 7 bases lining up with TRBD1. The junction had 11 bases not matched to a gene; V was cut back by 4 bases and J by 2 bases. CDR1 SGHAT and CDR2 FQNNGV come from the germline V gene. The CDR3 is 16 amino acids.

V and J are TRBV7-9 and TRBJ2-1, with 8 bases identical to TRBD2. From germline, CDR1 is SEHNR and CDR2 FQNEAQ (reference sequence). There are 15 residues in the CDR3. J lost 4 bases, V lost 4 bases, and 6 bases had no gene match. CDR3 DNA sequence: TGTGCCAGCAGCTCACAGCGGGAGAAATACAATGAGCAGTTCTTC. Residues: CASSSQREKYNEQFF.

The chain is built from TRBV10-3 and TRBJ1-1; D call uncertain. V was trimmed by 7 bases and J by 11 bases, leaving 17 bases between them. Germline V lookup: CDR1 ENHRY, CDR2 SYGVKD. The CDR3 sequence is 12 residues long. The CDR3 here is CAIKRENDAAFF. The CDR3 nucleotides are TGTGCCATCAAGAGAGAGAACGATGCGGCTTTCTTT.